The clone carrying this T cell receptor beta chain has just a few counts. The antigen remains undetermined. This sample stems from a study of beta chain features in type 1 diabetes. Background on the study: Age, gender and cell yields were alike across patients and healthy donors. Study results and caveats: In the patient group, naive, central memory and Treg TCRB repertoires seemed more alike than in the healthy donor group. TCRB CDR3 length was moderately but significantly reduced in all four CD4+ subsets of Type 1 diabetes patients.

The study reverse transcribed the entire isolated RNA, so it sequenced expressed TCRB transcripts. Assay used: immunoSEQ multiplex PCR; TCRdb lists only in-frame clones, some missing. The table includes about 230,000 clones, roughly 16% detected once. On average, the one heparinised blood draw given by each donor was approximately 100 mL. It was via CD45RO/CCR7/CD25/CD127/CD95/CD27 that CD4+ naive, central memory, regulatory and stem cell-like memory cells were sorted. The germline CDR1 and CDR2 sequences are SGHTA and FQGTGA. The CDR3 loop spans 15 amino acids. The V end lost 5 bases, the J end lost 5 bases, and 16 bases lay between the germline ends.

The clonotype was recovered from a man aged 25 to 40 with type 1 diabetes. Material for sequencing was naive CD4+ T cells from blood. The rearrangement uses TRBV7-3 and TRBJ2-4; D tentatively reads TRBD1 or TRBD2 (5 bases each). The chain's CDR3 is CASSGAGTTENIQYF. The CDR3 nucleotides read TGTGCCAGCAGCGGTGCAGGGACGACAGAAAACATTCAGTACTTC.